This T cell receptor beta chain was sequenced in a study of blood T cell repertoires in COVID-19. Study details: Sample material is recorded as cDNA or gDNA derived from T cells, B-cell-depleted T cells, or PBMCs.

Authors' methods: Estimates of nucleated cell counts were drawn from the amplification of reference gene primers. This table comes from immunoSEQ multiplex PCR, and its TCRdb copy is limited to in-frame clones, with some not included. The V and J calls and clone size are taken from that table; D and trimming were inferred from the DNA. This table holds fewer than 90,000 clones, roughly 88% found once. V lost 8 bases, J lost 8 bases, and 15 bases lay in between. CDR3 size: 12 residues. CDR1 is SNHLY and CDR2 is FYNNEI in the germline V gene. The receptor was isolated from a man aged 25-45 years with acute or convalescent COVID-19. Sequenced sample: peripheral blood. The chain links TRBV2 to TRBJ1-1; TRBD1 is a possible D gene (5 bases). CDR3 DNA: TGTGCCAGCGGGGGGAGTCGGGAGGAAGCTTTCTTT. Its translation is CASGGSREEAFF.